The 4 T cell receptor beta chains reported below all come from one sample, sequenced in a study of type 1 and type 2 diabetes patients. Genomic DNA was the PCR template. Amplification of the beta chain CDR3 used 30 forward and 13 reverse multiplex primers. TCRdb reprocessed the multiplex PCR reads via MiXCR and lists one record per CDR3 protein. This table holds about 270,000 distinct CDR3 sequences, more than 45% found once. Material: peripheral blood mononuclear cells (PBMCs). The origin of the receptors is a man aged 18 to 29 with type 2 diabetes.

This clonotype was seen more than once but under ten times. The rearrangement joins TRBV19 to TRBJ2-3; D is uncertain. Germline-derived CDR1 and CDR2 are LNHDA and SQIVND (reference sequence). Between the trimmed V and J ends, which lost 5 bases and 6 bases, there was a span of 27 bases. The CDR3 is made up of 18 amino acids. Here the CDR3 reads CASSPQRSEWSPWDTQYF. CDR3 DNA sequence: TGTGCCAGTAGTCCTCAGCGATCCGAATGGTCCCCCTGGGATACGCAGTATTTT.

The chain has TRBV2 and TRBJ2-7, with a tentative D call TRBD2 (7 bases). Germline CDR1 and CDR2: SNHLY and FYNNEI. The CDR3 length is 16 residues. Trimming stripped 5 bases from V and 2 bases from J, with 19 bases between. CDR3 loop: CASSLFGGGVPYEQYF. DNA of the CDR3: TGTGCCAGCAGTCTCTTTGGGGGGGGCGTCCCCTACGAGCAGTACTTC. The full variable domain, rest sourced from reference TRBV2 and TRBJ2-7, is EPEVTQTPSHQVTQMGQEVILRCVPISNHLYFYWYRQILGQKVEFLVSFYNNEISEKSEIFDDQFSVERPDGSNFTLKIRSTKLEDSAMYFCASSLFGGGVPYEQYFGPGTRLTVT.

The gene calls are TRBV15 and TRBJ2-7; D gene ambiguous. Germline CDR1 and CDR2: LNHNV and YYDKDF (reference sequence). The germline V and J ends were trimmed by 5 bases and 1 base, with 12 bases remaining between them. This CDR3 has 14 amino acids. CDR3: CATSPTPGSYEQYF. The DNA of the CDR3 is TGTGCCACCAGCCCCACTCCTGGATCCTACGAGCAGTACTTC.

This clonotype turned up a few times. The chain joins TRBV6-5 to TRBJ2-7; 12 nucleotides line up with TRBD1. Germline CDR1 MNHEY, CDR2 SVGAGI. V dropped 6 bases and J dropped 3; count of bases not matched to a gene: 9. The CDR3 consists of 16 residues. CDR3 bases: TGTGCCAGCAGCTATGGGACAGGGGGCCTTAGCTACGAGCAGTACTTC. Residues: CASSYGTGGLSYEQYF.